The sequence of this TCR beta chain was determined in a study of T cell responses to AZD1222 COVID-19 vaccine. The study pooled second doses at about 4 or about 12 weeks. Study-level points and caveats: Clonal diversity was possibly underestimated, and the donors were mostly white British, with more females. Only after the peak T cell response were repertoires sampled.

Of note for this clone: What it binds is unknown.

TCRdb keeps only in-frame clones here, not all; method: immunoSEQ multiplex PCR. The sample consists of some 60,000 clones, roughly 89% of them appearing once. The source of this sequence is an adult who received the AZD1222 COVID-19 vaccine. The material was peripheral blood, obtained 28 days after the second AZD1222 dose.

CDR3 in amino acids: CASSLGQGGQPQHF. The CDR3 region has the DNA TGTGCCAGCAGCTTGGGGCAGGGCGGCCAGCCCCAGCATTTT. This chain uses TRBV5-6 with TRBJ1-5, with D possibly matching TRBD1 (5 bases). The V end lost 0 bases, the J end lost 7 bases, and 11 bases lay between the germline ends. This CDR3 contains 14 residues. Looked up from germline, CDR1 is SGHDT and CDR2 is YYEEEE.